This TCR beta chain was identified in a study of OX40 agonist ivuxolimab in advanced cancers. CDR1 SGHTS and CDR2 YDEGEE come from the germline V gene. The CDR3 loop spans 15 amino acids. Trimming cost V 4 bases and J 5 bases, with 16 bases left between them. TCRdb's copy holds only in-frame clones and misses some; the assay was immunoSEQ multiplex PCR. The sample has 95,000 to 110,000 clones; 80% to 95% are singletons. This TCR was recovered from an adult with an advanced solid tumor such as melanoma, head and neck, liver or kidney cancer. This chain uses TRBV5-8 with TRBJ2-1; unclear D gene. Sequenced material: CD4+ or CD8+ T cells sorted from blood, taken in a trial of the OX40 agonist ivuxolimab. DNA for the CDR3: TGTGCCAGCAGCCTAAGGGCACTACCAAACAATGAGCAGTTCTTC. Residues: CASSLRALPNNEQFF.